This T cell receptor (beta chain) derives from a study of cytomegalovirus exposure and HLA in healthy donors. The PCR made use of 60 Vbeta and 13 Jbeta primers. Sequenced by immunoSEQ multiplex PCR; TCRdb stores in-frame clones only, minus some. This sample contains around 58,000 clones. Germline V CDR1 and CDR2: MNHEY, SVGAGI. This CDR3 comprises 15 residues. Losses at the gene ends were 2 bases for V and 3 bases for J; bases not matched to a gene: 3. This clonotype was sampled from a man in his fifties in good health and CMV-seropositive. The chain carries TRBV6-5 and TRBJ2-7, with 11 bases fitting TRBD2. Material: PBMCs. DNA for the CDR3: TGTGCCAGCAGTTACGGCCTAGCGGGAGGCTACGAGCAGTACTTC. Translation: CASSYGLAGGYEQYF.